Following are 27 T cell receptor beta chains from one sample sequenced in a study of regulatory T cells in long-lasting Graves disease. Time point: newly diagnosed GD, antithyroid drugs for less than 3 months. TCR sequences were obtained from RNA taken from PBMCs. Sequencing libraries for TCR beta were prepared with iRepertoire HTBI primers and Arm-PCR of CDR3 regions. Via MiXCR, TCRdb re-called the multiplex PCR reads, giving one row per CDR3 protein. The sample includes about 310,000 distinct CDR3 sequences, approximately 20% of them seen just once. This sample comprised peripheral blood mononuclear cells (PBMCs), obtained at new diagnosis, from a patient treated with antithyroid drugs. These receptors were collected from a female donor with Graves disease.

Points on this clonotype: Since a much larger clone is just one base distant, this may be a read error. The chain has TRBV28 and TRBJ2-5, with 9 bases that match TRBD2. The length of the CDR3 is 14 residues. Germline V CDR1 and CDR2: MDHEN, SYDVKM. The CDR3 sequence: CASGISGSAEAQYF. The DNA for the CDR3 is TGTGCCAGCGGGATTAGCGGGAGTGCAGAGGCCCAGTACTTC.

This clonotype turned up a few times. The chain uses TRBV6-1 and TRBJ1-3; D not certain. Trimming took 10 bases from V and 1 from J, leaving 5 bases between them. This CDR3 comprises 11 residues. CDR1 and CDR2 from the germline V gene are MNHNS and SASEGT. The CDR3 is CAIPSGNTIYF. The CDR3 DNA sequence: TGTGCCATCCCGTCTGGAAACACCATATATTTT.

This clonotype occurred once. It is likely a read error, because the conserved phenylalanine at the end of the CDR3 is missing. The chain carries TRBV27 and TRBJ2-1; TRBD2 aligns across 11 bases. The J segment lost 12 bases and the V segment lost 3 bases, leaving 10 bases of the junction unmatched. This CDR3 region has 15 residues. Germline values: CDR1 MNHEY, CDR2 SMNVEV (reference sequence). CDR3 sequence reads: CASSFQLAGVLGQFL. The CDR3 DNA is TGTGCCAGCAGTTTTCAACTAGCGGGAGTACTTGGGCAGTTCCTC.

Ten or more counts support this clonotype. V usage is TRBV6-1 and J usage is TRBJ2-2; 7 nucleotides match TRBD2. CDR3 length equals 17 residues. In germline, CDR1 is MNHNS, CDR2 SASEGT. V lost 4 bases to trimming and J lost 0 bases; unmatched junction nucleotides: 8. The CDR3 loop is CASSAQTSHPNTGELFF. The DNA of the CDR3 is TGTGCCAGCAGTGCCCAGACTAGCCACCCGAACACCGGGGAGCTGTTTTTT.

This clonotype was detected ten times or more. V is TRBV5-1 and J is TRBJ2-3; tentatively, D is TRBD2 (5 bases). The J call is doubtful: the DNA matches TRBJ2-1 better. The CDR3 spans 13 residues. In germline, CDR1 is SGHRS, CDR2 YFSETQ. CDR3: CASSPESSFQQFF. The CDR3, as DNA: TGCGCCAGCAGCCCGGAATCTAGCTTTCAGCAGTTCTTC.

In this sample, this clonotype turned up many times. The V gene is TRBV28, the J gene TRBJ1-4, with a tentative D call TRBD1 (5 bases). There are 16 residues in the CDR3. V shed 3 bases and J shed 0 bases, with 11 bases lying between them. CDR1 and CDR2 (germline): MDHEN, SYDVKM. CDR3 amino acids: CASSFVVGATNEKLFF. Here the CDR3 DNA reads TGTGCCAGCAGTTTCGTAGTGGGGGCAACTAATGAAAAACTGTTTTTT. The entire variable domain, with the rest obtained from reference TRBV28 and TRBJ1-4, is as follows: DVKVTQSSRYLVKRTGEKVFLECVQDMDHENMFWYRQDPGLGLRLIYFSYDVKMKEKGDIPEGYSVSREKKERFSLILESASTNQTSMYLCASSFVVGATNEKLFFGSGTQLSVL.

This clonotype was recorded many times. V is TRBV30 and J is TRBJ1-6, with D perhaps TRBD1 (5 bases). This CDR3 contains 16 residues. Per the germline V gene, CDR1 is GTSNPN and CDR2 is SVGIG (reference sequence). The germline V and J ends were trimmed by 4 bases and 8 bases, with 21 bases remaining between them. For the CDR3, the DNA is TGTGCCTGGAATGAAGGGACTTCGGGAGTGGATTCACCCCTCCACTTT. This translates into CAWNEGTSGVDSPLHF.

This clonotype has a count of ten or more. Written as DNA, the CDR3 is TGTGCCTGGAGTGCCTCTCGGACAGCAGGGACGAACACTGAAGCTTTCTTT. It codes for CAWSASRTAGTNTEAFF. The V and J genes are TRBV30 and TRBJ1-1, with D perhaps TRBD1 (6 bases). This CDR3 is 17 amino acids long. V lost 1 base to trimming and J lost 1 base, with 19 bases between them. Germline CDR1 is GTSNPN and CDR2 is SVGIG (reference sequence).

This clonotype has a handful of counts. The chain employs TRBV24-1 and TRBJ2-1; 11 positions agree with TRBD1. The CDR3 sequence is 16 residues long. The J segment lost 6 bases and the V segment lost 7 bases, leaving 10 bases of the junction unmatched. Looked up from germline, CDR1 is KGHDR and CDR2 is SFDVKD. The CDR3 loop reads CATSPTDRGLGNEQFF. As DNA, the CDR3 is TGTGCCACCAGCCCGACGGACAGGGGGCTGGGCAATGAGCAGTTCTTC.

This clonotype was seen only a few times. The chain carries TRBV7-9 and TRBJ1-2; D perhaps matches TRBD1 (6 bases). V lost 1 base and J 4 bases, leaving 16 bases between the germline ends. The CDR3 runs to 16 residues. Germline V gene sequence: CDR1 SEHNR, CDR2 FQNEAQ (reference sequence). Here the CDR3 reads CASSLEPQGLGYGYTF. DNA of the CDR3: TGTGCCAGCAGCTTAGAACCACAGGGTTTGGGCTATGGCTACACCTTC.

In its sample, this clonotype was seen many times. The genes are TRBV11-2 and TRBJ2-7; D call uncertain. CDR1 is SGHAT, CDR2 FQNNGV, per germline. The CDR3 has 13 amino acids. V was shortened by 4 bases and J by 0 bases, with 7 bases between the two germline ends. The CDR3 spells CASSSGVSYEQYF. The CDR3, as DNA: TGTGCCAGCAGCTCAGGAGTCTCCTACGAGCAGTACTTC.

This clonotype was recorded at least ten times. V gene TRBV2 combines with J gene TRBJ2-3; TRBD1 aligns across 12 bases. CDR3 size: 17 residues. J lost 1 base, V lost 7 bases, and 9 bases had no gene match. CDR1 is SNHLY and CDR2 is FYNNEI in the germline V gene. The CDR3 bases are TGTGCCAGCAAACGGGACAGGGGGCTCCGTGGCACAGATACGCAGTATTTT. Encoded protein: CASKRDRGLRGTDTQYF.

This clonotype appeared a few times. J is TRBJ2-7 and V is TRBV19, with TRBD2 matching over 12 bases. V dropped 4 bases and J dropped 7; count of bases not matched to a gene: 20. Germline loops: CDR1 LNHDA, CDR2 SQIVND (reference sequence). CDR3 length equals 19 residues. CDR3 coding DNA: TGTGCCAGTAGTACCACAGGGGGCCCTAGCGGGAGGGTCTTCGGAGAGCAGTACTTC. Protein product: CASSTTGGPSGRVFGEQYF.

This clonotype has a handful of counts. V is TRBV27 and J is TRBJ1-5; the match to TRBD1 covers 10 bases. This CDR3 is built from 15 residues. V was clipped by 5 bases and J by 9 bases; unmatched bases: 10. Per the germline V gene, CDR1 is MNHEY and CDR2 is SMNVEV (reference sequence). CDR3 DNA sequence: TGTGCCAGCAGTCCCGGGACAGGGGTCTTTGTGCCCCAGCATTTT. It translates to CASSPGTGVFVPQHF.

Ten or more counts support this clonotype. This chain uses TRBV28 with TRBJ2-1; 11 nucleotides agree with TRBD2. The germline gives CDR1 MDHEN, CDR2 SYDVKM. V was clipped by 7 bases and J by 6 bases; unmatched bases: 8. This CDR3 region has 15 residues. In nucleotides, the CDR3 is TGTGCCAGCACCGTAACTAGCGGGAGTTCCAATGAGCAGTTCTTC. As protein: CASTVTSGSSNEQFF.

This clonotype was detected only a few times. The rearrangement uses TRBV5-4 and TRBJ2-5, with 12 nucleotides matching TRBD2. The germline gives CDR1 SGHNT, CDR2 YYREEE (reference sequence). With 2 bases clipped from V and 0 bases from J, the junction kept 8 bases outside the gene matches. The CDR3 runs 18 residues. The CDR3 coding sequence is TGTGCCAGCAGCTTCGTTGGGAGGACTAGCGGGGACCAAGAGACCCAGTACTTC. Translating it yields CASSFVGRTSGDQETQYF.

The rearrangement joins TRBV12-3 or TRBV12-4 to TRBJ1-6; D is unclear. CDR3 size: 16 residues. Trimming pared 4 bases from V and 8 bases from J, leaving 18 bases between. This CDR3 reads CASSSPPEAPDSPLHF. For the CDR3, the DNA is TGTGCCAGCAGTTCCCCTCCGGAGGCCCCTGATTCACCCCTCCACTTT.

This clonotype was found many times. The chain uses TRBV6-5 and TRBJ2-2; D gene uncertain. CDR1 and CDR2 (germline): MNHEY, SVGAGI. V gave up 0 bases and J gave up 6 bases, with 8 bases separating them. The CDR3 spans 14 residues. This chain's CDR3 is CASSYSTVAGELFF. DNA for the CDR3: TGTGCCAGCAGTTACTCTACGGTGGCCGGGGAGCTGTTTTTT.

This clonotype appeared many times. The CDR3 sequence: CATWGFYGYTF. As DNA, the CDR3 is TGTGCCACCTGGGGATTCTATGGCTACACCTTC. The V and J genes are TRBV2 and TRBJ1-2; D is undetermined. The CDR3 totals 11 residues. The germline CDR1 and CDR2 sequences are SNHLY and FYNNEI. The V end was cut by 10 bases, the J end by 4 bases, with 10 bases between.

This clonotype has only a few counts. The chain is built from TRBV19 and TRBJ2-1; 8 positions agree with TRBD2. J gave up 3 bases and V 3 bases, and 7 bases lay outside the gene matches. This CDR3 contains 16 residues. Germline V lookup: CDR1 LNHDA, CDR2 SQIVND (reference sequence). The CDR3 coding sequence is TGTGCCAGTAGTATTATCCCCAGCGGGGGCTACAATGAGCAGTTCTTC. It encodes CASSIIPSGGYNEQFF.

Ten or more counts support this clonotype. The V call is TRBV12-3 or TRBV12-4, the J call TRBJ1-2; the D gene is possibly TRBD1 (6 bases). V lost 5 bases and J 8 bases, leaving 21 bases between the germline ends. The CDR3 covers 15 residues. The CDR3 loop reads CASSRGGAVLWGYTF. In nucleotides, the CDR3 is TGTGCCAGCAGTAGAGGGGGGGCCGTCCTTTGGGGCTACACCTTC.

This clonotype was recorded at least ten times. Written as DNA, the CDR3 is TGTGCCAGCAGTATCCAGGGGGGACTAGCTATGAACACTGAAGCTTTCTTT. Translation: CASSIQGGLAMNTEAFF. V is TRBV6-1 and J is TRBJ1-1; 7 bases agree with TRBD1. Germline V gene lookup returns CDR1 MNHNS and CDR2 SASEGT. This CDR3 contains 17 residues. Unmatched junction bases numbered 12, after V lost 5 bases and J lost 0 bases.

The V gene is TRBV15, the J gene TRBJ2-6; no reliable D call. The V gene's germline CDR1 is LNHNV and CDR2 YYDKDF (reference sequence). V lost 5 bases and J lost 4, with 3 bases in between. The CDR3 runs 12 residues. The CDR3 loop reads CATSGGANVLTF. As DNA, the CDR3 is TGTGCCACCAGCGGGGGGGCCAACGTCCTGACTTTC.

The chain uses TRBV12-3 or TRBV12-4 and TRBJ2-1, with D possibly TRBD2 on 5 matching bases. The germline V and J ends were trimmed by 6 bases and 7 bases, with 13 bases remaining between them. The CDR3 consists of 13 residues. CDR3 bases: TGTGCCAGCAGCTACCTAGCTACTAATGAGCAGTTCTTC. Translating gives CASSYLATNEQFF.

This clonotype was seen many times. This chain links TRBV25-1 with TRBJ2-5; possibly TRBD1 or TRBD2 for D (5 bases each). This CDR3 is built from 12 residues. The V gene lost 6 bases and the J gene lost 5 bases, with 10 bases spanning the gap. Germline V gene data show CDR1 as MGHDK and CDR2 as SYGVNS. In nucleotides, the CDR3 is TGTGCCAGCAGCACCTGGGGGGAGACCCAGTACTTC. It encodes CASSTWGETQYF.

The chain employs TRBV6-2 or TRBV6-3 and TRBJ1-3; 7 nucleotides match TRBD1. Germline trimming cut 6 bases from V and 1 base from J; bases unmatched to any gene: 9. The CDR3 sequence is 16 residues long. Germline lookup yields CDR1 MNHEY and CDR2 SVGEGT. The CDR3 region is CASRATGRRSGNTIYF. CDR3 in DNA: TGTGCCAGCAGAGCGACAGGGAGGAGGTCTGGAAACACCATATATTTT.

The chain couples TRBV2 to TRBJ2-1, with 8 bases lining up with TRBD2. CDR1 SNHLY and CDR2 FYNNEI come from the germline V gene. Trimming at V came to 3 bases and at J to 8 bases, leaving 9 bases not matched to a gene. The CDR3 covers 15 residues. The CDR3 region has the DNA TGTGCCAGCAGTGAGTCCAGCGGGAGTCTTTATGAGCAGTTCTTC. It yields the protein CASSESSGSLYEQFF.